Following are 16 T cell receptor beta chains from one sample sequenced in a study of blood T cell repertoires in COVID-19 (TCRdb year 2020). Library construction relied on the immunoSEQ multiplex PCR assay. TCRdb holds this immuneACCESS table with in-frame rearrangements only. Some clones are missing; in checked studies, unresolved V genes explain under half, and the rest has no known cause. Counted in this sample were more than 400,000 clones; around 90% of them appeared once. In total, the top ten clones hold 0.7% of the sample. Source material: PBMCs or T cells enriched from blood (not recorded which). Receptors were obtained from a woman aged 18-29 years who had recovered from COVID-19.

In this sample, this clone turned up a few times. The chain's CDR3 is CASSQATYPGRIYGYTF. The CDR3 region has the DNA TGCGCCAGCAGCCAAGCTACCTACCCGGGGAGAATCTATGGCTACACCTTC. The chain uses TRBV4-1 and TRBJ1-2; D remains ambiguous. The V end lost 1 base, the J end lost 4 bases, and 19 bases lay between the germline ends. Germline V gene sequence: CDR1 MGHRA, CDR2 YSYEKL. CDR3 length: 17 residues.

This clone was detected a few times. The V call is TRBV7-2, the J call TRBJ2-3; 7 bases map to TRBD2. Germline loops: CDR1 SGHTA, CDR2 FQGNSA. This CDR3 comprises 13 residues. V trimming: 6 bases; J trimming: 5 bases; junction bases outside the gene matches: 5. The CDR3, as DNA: TGTGCCAGCAGGGGAGCGGGGCAAGATACGCAGTATTTT. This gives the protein CASRGAGQDTQYF.

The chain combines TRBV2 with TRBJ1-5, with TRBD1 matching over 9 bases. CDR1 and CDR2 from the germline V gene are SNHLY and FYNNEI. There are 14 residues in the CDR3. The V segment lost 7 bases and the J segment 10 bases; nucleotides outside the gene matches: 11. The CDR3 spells CASTPGTGFGPQHF. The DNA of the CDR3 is TGTGCCAGCACCCCCGGGACAGGGTTTGGTCCCCAGCATTTT.

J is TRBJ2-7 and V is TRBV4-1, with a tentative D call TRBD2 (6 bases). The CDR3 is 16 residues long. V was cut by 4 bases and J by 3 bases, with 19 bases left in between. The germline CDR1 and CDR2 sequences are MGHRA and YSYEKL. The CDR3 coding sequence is TGCGCCAGCAGCCCCGGGCAGGGACTGGGGTACTACGAGCAGTACTTC. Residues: CASSPGQGLGYYEQYF.

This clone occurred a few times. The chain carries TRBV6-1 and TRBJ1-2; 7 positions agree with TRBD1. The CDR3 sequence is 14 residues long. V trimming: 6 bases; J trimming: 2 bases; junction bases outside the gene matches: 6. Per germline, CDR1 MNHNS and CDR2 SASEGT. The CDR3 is CASRDGQANYGYTF. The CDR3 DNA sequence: TGTGCCAGCAGGGACGGACAGGCCAACTATGGCTACACCTTC.

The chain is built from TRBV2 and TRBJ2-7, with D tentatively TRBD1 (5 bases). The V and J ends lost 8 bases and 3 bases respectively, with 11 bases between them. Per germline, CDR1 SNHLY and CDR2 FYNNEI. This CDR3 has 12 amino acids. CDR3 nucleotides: TGTGCCAGCTACAGGCAGGGCTACGAGCAGTACTTC. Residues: CASYRQGYEQYF.

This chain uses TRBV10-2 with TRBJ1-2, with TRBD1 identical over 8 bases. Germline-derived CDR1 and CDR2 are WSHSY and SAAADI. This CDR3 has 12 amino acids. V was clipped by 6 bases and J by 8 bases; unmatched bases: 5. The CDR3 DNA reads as TGCGCCAGCAGACCAGGGGGCGGCGGCTACACCTTC. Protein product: CASRPGGGGYTF.

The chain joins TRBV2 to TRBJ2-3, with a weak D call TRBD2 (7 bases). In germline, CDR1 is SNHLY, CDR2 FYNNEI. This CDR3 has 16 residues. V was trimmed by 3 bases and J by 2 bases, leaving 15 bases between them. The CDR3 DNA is TGTGCCAGCAGTGACATTTACGGGGGGCTCACAGATACGCAGTATTTT. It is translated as CASSDIYGGLTDTQYF. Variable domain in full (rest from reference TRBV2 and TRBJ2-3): EPEVTQTPSHQVTQMGQEVILRCVPISNHLYFYWYRQILGQKVEFLVSFYNNEISEKSEIFDDQFSVERPDGSNFTLKIRSTKLEDSAMYFCASSDIYGGLTDTQYFGPGTRLTVL.

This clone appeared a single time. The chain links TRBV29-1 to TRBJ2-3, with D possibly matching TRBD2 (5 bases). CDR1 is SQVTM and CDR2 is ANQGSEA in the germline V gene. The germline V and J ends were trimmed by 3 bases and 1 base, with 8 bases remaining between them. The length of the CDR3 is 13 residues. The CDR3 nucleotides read TGCAGCGTTGATGCGGGTGGCACAGATACGCAGTATTTT. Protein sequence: CSVDAGGTDTQYF.

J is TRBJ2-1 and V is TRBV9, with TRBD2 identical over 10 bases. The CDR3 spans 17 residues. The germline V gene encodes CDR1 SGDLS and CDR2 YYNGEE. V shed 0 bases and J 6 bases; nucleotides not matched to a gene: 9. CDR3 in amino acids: CASSVAGASGGANEQFF. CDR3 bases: TGTGCCAGCAGCGTAGCTGGGGCTAGCGGGGGCGCCAATGAGCAGTTCTTC.

The CDR3 DNA is TGTGCCTGGATGGCAGGGGCCCTTGGAAACACCATATATTTT. Its translation: CAWMAGALGNTIYF. This chain uses TRBV30 with TRBJ1-3; D is possibly TRBD1 (6 bases). Germline assignment: CDR1 GTSNPN and CDR2 SVGIG (reference sequence). Trimming took off 4 bases at V and 3 bases at J, with 13 bases between the two ends. The CDR3 extends over 14 amino acids. The entire variable domain, with the rest obtained from reference TRBV30 and TRBJ1-3, is as follows: SQTIHQWPATLVQPVGSPLSLECTVEGTSNPNLYWYRQAAGRGLQLLFYSVGIGQISSEVPQNLSASRPQDRQFILSSKKLLLSDSGFYLCAWMAGALGNTIYFGEGSWLTVV.

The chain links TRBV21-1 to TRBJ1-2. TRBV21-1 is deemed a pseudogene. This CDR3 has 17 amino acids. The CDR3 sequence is CASSKGGVAGRNYGYTF. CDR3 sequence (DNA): TGTGCCAGCAGCAAAGGGGGCGTGGCAGGGAGGAACTATGGCTACACCTTC.

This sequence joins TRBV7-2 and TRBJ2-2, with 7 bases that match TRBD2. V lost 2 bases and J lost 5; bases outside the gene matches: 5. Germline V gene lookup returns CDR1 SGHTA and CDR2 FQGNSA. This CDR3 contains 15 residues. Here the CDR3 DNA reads TGTGCCAGCAGCTTATTTGCGGGGGTTACCGGGGAGCTGTTTTTT. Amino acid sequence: CASSLFAGVTGELFF.

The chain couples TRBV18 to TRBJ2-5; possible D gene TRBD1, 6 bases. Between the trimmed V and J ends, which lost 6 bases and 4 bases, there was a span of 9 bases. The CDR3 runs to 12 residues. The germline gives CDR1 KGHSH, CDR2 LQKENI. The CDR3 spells CASSQGGETQYF. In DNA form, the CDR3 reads TGTGCCAGCTCCCAAGGGGGAGAGACCCAGTACTTC.

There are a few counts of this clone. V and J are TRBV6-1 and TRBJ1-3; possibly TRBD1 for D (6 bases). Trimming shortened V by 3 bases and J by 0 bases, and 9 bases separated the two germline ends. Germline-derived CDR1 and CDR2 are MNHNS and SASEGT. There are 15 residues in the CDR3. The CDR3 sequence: CASSEGHHSGNTIYF. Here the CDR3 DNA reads TGTGCCAGCAGTGAGGGACACCACTCTGGAAACACCATATATTTT.

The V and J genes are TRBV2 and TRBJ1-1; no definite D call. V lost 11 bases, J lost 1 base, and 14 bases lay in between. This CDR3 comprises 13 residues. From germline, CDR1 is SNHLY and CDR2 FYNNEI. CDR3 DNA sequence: TGTGCCGGTCGGACTGGAAGGAACACTGAAGCTTTCTTT. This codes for CAGRTGRNTEAFF.